The 3 T cell receptor beta chains reported below all come from one sample, sequenced in a study of T cell responses to AZD1222 COVID-19 vaccine. Using immunoSEQ multiplex PCR, the repertoire was profiled, and TCRdb retains in-frame clones only, with some absent. The sample carries about 110,000 clones, around 87% recorded once. Sequencing used peripheral blood, obtained 28 days after the second AZD1222 dose. Source of these receptors: an adult who received the AZD1222 COVID-19 vaccine.

The chain combines TRBV19 with TRBJ1-3; D remains ambiguous. The V end was cut by 5 bases, the J end by 2 bases, with 19 bases between. The germline CDR1 and CDR2 sequences are LNHDA and SQIVND (reference sequence). The length of the CDR3 is 17 residues. This CDR3 reads CASSHLGKWFAGNTIYF. CDR3 in DNA: TGTGCCAGTAGTCACTTGGGGAAATGGTTCGCTGGAAACACCATATATTTT.

The chain links TRBV6-5 to TRBJ1-4, with D possibly TRBD1 on 6 matching bases. The germline CDR1 and CDR2 sequences are MNHEY and SVGAGI. The CDR3 is 15 amino acids. The V end lost 6 bases, the J end lost 4 bases, and 15 bases lay between the germline ends. The chain's CDR3 is CASSQGIGRNEKLFF. The CDR3 coding sequence is TGTGCCAGCAGCCAGGGGATCGGGCGTAATGAAAAACTGTTTTTT.

The rearrangement uses TRBV27 and TRBJ1-6; TRBD1 might be the D (6 bases). CDR3 size: 15 residues. CDR1 is MNHEY and CDR2 is SMNVEV in the germline V gene (reference sequence). The V and J ends lost 6 bases and 7 bases respectively, with 16 bases between them. CDR3 nucleotide sequence: TGTGCCAGCAGGACACCGGGACAATTCAATTCACCCCTCCACTTT. Protein product: CASRTPGQFNSPLHF.